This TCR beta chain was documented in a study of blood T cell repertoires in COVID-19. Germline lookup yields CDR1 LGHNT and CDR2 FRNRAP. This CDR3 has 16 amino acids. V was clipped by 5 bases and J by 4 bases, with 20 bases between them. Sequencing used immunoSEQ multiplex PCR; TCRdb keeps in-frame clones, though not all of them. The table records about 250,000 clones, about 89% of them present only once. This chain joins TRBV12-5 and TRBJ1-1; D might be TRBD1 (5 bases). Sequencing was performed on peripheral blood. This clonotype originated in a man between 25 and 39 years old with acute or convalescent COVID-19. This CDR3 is CASGANVGTPATEAFF. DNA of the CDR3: TGTGCTAGTGGTGCCAACGTGGGGACTCCGGCCACTGAAGCTTTCTTT.